This T cell receptor (beta chain) appears in the sequencing data of a study of T-cell memory formation after mild COVID-19. Study results and limitations: The study found balanced CD4/CD8 in clones contracting day 15 to 85 and a CD4+ lean in later expanders. Pre-infection memory showed some responding clones, and this suggested that cross-reactive memory joined.

Turning to this clonotype: What it binds is not known.

V dropped 2 bases and J dropped 2 bases, with 7 bases sitting between them. The CDR3 sequence is 12 residues long. CDR1 is SQVTM, CDR2 ANQGSEA, per germline. Using constant-segment primers, 5'RACE produced TCR alpha and TCR beta cDNA libraries carrying sample barcodes and UMIs. TCRdb itself ran the 5' RACE reads through MiXCR, one entry per CDR3 protein. The profile shows roughly 450,000 distinct CDR3 sequences, 18% of them singletons. Sequencing was carried out using PBMCs or a T cell subset sorted from them (not recorded which). The chain uses TRBV29-1 and TRBJ2-7; D unresolved. The TCR was taken from an adult woman who had mild COVID-19 (a few samples of this study predate the infection). Cell type and time point are not known. Here the CDR3 DNA reads TGCAGCGTTGAAACAGTGGCCTACGAGCAGTACTTC. Translation: CSVETVAYEQYF.